This T cell receptor beta chain was recovered during a study of blood T cells in healthy people across ages. Points from the study as a whole: Roughly linear age-related decline in beta diversity appeared, significant by age about 40. One million T cells yielded diversity estimates that were considered underestimates.

Then a second PCR, running about 6 to 11 cycles, was carried out with a sample-barcoded 5' primer and a J-beta primer mix. A template-switch adaptor with 12 random nucleotides tagged each cDNA molecule. A minimum of 2.5 million CDR3-containing paired-end reads was obtained for each sample. TCRdb reprocessed the 5' RACE reads via MiXCR and lists one record per CDR3 protein. The sample holds around 1.7 million distinct CDR3 sequences, 25% to 30% seen once. This clonotype was observed at least ten times. Its target is unknown. There are 13 residues in the CDR3. V gave up 4 bases and J gave up 1 base, with 11 bases separating them. Germline V gives CDR1 DFQATT, CDR2 SNEGSKA (reference sequence).

The receptor comes from a woman in her 30s in good health. Sequenced sample: blood. The chain uses TRBV20-1 and TRBJ2-7; a weak D match, TRBD1 (6 bases). CDR3 nucleotides: TGCAGTGCTAAGAAACAGGGTTCCTACGAGCAGTACTTC. Encoded protein: CSAKKQGSYEQYF.